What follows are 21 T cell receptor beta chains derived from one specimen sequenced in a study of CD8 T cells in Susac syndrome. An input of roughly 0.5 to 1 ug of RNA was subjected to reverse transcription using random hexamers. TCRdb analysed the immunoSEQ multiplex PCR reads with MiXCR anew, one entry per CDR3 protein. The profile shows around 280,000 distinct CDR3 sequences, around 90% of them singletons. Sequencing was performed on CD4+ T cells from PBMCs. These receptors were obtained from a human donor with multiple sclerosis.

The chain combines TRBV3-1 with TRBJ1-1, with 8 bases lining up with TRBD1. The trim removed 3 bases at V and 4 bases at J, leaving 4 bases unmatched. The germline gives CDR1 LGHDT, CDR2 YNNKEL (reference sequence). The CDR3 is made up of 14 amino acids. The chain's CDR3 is CASSHVTGGTEAFF. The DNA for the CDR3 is TGTGCCAGCAGCCACGTTACAGGGGGCACTGAAGCTTTCTTT.

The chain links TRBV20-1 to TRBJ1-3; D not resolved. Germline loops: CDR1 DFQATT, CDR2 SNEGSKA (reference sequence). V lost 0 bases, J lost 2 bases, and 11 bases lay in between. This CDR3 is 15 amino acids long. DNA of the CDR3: TGCAGTGCTAGAGATCCTGTAGGGACTGGAAACACCATATATTTT. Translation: CSARDPVGTGNTIYF.

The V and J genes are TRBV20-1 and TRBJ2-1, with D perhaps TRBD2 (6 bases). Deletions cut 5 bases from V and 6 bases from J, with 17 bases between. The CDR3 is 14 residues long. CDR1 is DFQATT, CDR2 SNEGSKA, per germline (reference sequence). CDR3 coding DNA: TGCAGTGCTTATCCTACTCTAGCGACCAATGAGCAGTTCTTC. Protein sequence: CSAYPTLATNEQFF.

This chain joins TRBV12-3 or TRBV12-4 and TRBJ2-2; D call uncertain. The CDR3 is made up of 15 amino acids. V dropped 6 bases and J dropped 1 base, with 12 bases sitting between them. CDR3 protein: CASSIHLLNTGELFF. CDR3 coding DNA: TGTGCCAGCAGCATACACCTGTTGAACACCGGGGAGCTGTTTTTT.

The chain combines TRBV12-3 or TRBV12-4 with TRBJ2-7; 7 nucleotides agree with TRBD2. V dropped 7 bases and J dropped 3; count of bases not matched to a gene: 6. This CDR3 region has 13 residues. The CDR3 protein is CASTKGGIYEQYF. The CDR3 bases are TGTGCCAGCACTAAGGGAGGGATCTACGAGCAGTACTTC.

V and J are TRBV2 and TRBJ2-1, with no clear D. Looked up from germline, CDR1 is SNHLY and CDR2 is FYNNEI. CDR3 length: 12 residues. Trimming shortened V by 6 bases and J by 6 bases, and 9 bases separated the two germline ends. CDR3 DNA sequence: TGTGCCAGCAGATTTAAGGGCAATGAGCAGTTCTTC. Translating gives CASRFKGNEQFF.

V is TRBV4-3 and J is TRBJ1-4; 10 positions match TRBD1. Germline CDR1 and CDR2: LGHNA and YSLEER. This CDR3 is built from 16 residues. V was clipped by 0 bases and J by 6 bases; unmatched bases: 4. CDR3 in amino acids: CASSQDRGQGYEKLFF. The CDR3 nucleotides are TGCGCCAGCAGCCAAGATCGGGGACAGGGGTATGAAAAACTGTTTTTT.

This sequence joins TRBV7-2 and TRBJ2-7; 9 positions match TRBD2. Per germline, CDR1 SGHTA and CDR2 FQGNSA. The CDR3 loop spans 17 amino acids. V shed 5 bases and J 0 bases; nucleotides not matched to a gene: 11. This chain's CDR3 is CASSRRSSGDSSYEQYF. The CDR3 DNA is TGTGCCAGCAGCCGACGATCTAGCGGGGACAGCTCCTACGAGCAGTACTTC.

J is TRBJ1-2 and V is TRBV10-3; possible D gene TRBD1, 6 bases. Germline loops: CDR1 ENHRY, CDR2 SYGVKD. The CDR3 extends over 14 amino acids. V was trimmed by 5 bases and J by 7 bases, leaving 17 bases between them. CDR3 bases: TGTGCCATCAGTTCCGATGGGACATTTGCTGGCTACACCTTC. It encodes CAISSDGTFAGYTF.

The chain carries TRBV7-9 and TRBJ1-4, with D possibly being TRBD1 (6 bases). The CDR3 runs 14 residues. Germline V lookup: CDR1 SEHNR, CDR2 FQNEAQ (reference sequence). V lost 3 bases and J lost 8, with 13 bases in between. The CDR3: CASSFLAGAEKLFF. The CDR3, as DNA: TGTGCCAGCAGCTTCCTAGCAGGGGCCGAAAAACTGTTTTTT. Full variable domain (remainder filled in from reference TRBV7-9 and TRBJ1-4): DTGVSQNPRHKITKRGQNVTFRCDPISEHNRLYWYRQTLGQGPEFLTYFQNEAQLEKSRLLSDRFSAERPKGSFSTLEIQRTEQGDSAMYLCASSFLAGAEKLFFGSGTQLSVL.

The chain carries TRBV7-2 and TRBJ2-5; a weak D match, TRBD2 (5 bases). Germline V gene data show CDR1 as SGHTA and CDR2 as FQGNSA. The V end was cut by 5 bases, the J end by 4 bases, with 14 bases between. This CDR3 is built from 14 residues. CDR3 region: CASSQSGLPETQYF. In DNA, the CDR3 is TGTGCCAGCAGCCAGAGCGGCCTTCCAGAGACCCAGTACTTC.

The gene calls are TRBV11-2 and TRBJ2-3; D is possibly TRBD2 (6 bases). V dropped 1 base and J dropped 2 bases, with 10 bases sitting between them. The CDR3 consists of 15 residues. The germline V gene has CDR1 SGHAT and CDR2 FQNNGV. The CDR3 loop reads CASSLVGGNTDTQYF. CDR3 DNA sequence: TGTGCCAGCAGCTTAGTGGGGGGAAACACAGATACGCAGTATTTT.

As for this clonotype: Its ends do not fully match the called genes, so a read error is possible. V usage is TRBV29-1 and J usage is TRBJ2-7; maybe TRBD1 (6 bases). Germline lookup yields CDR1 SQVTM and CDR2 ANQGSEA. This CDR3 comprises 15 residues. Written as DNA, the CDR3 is TGCAGCGTCGAAGAACTGGACAGTAACTCCTACGAGCAGTACTTC. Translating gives CSVEELDSNSYEQYF.

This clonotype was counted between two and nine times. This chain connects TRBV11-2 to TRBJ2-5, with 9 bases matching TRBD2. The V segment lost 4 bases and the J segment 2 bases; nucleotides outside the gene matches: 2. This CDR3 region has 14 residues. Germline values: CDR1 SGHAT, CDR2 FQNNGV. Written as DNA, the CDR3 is TGTGCCAGCAGCTCGAGCGGGAGGCAAGAGACCCAGTACTTC. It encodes CASSSSGRQETQYF.

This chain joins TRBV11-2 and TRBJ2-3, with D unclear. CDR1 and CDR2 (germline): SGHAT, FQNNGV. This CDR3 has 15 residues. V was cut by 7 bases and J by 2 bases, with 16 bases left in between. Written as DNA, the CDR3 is TGTGCCAGCAATGGAAATGGGCTAGTCACAGATACGCAGTATTTT. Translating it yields CASNGNGLVTDTQYF.

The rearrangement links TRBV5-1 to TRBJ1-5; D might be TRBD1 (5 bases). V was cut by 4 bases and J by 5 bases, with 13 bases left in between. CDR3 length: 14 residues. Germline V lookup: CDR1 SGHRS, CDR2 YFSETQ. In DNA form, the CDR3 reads TGCGCCAGCAGCGCCACAGGTACGGATCAGCCCCAGCATTTT. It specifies CASSATGTDQPQHF.

This CDR3 is CASRGSGSYEQYF. In DNA form, the CDR3 reads TGTGCCAGCCGGGGCAGCGGGAGCTACGAGCAGTACTTC. This chain uses TRBV27 with TRBJ2-7; 8 nucleotides line up with TRBD2. The V segment lost 8 bases and the J segment 3 bases; nucleotides outside the gene matches: 6. Per germline, CDR1 MNHEY and CDR2 SMNVEV (reference sequence). The CDR3 loop spans 13 amino acids.

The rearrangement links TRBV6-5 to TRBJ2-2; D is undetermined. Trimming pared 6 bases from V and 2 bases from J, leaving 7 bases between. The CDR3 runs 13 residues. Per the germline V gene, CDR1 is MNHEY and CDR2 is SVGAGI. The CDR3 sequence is CASRGTNTGELFF. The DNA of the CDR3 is TGTGCCAGCAGGGGCACCAACACCGGGGAGCTGTTTTTT.

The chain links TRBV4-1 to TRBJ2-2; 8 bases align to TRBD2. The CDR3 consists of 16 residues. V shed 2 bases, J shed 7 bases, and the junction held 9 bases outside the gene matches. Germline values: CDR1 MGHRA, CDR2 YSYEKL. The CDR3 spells CASSQNSGRRSGELFF. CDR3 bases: TGCGCCAGCAGCCAAAACAGCGGGAGAAGGAGCGGGGAGCTGTTTTTT.

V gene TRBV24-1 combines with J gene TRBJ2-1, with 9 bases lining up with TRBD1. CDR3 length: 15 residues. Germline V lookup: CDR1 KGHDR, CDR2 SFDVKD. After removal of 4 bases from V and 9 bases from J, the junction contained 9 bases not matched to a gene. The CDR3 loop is CATSEHRGRVGEQFF. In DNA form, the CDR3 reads TGTGCCACCAGTGAACACAGGGGGCGGGTTGGTGAGCAGTTCTTC.

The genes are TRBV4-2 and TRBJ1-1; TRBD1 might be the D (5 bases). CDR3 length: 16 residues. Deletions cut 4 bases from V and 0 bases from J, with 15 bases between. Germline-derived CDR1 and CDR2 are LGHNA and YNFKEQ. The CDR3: CASSPGAGGVNTEAFF. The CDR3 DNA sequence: TGTGCCAGCAGCCCCGGAGCGGGAGGGGTGAACACTGAAGCTTTCTTT.